This TCR beta chain is drawn from a study of shared clonotypes between healthy human individuals. Turning to the study itself: The composition of the donors was a couple of women and a few men aged 18 to 49.

Of note for this clone: Additional DNA sequences in this sample encode the identical CDR3.

Generated by immunoSEQ multiplex PCR, the TCRdb table keeps only in-frame clones and is missing some. The data contain roughly 1 million clones, 70% to 80% of them singletons. The CDR3 length is 16 residues. Germline V gives CDR1 MGHRA, CDR2 YSYEKL. Trimming removed 0 bases from V and 0 bases from J, with 11 bases in between. Specimen: memory CD4+ T cells sorted from blood. Documented subset: CD45RA-negative fraction. This sequence joins TRBV4-1 and TRBJ1-1, with D perhaps TRBD1 (5 bases). The TCR sequence derives from a man younger than 35 in good health. The CDR3 region is CASSQDSGTLNTEAFF. For the CDR3, the DNA is TGCGCCAGCAGCCAAGATAGTGGGACGTTGAACACTGAAGCTTTCTTT.